This T cell receptor (beta chain) was observed in a study of cytomegalovirus exposure and HLA in healthy donors. Per the germline V gene, CDR1 is SGHAT and CDR2 is FQNNGV. V was clipped by 1 base and J by 1 base; unmatched bases: 1. CDR3 length equals 16 residues. The PCR ran on 60 Vbeta and 13 Jbeta primers. The repertoire was sequenced with immunoSEQ multiplex PCR; TCRdb's copy has only in-frame clones and lacks some. The sample consists of under 110,000 clones, 80% to 90% of them appearing once. The chain carries TRBV11-2 and TRBJ2-5, with TRBD2 matching over 12 bases. Source material: PBMCs. The clonotype was recovered from a man aged 45-65 years in good health and CMV-seronegative. The CDR3 loop is CASSLASGGAQETQYF. CDR3 DNA: TGTGCCAGCAGCTTAGCTAGCGGGGGGGCCCAAGAGACCCAGTACTTC.